This is a list of T cell receptor beta chains from one sample in a study of blood T cell repertoires in COVID-19. The data were produced by immunoSEQ multiplex PCR, yet TCRdb's version contains in-frame clones alone and is incomplete. The sample consists of roughly 340,000 clones, approximately 90% of them appearing once. The sequenced material came from peripheral blood. The receptors originated from a woman between 18 and 29 years old who had recovered from COVID-19. CDR3s include the opening cysteine and the closing phenylalanine or tryptophan. The order of the fields is D gene, clone size, J gene, CDR3 length, V gene, CDR3 DNA, CDR3 protein. D genes are given only for firm matches. The size field is filled for only some rows; it gives once, few, many or a size class.

>TRBD1|.|TRBJ1-6|14|TRBV12-5
TGTGCTAGTGGGCGGACAGGGGTTCAGTCACCCCTCCACTTT
CASGRTGVQSPLHF
>TRBD1|.|TRBJ1-2|15|TRBV29-1
TGCAGCGTTGAAGATCCCCAGACAGGGACCGATGGCTACACCTTC
CSVEDPQTGTDGYTF
>TRBD1|.|TRBJ1-6|16|TRBV30
TGTGCCTGGAGGCCTCGGACAGGGAATGGTAATTCACCCCTCCACTTT
CAWRPRTGNGNSPLHF
>.|.|TRBJ2-3|15|TRBV6-5
TGTGCCAGCAGACAACAGGGCCTTAGCACAGATACGCAGTATTTT
CASRQQGLSTDTQYF
>TRBD1|once|TRBJ1-5|15|TRBV27
TGTGCCAGCAGGTTGGACAGGGGTCAGGGTCAGCCCCAGCATTTT
CASRLDRGQGQPQHF
>TRBD2|.|TRBJ2-3|17|TRBV7-2
TGTGCCAGCAGCTTGGGACTAGCGGGACCAAGCACAGATACGCAGTATTTT
CASSLGLAGPSTDTQYF
>TRBD1|once|TRBJ1-4|15|TRBV2
TGTGCCAGCAGCTCTCGACAGGGGGCGGGTGAAAAACTGTTTTTT
CASSSRQGAGEKLFF
>TRBD2|.|TRBJ2-1|16|TRBV27
TGTGCCAGCAGTCCCATCGGGACTAGCGGGAAAAGAGAGCAGTTCTTC
CASSPIGTSGKREQFF
>.|.|TRBJ1-2|16|TRBV24-1
TGTGCCACCAGTGATTCCCGAGGGGGGGCTCCATATGGCTACACCTTC
CATSDSRGGAPYGYTF
>.|few|TRBJ1-4|11|TRBV14
TGTGCCAGCAGCCCGAATGAAAAACTGTTTTTT
CASSPNEKLFF
>.|.|TRBJ2-3|15|TRBV7-2
TGTGCCAGCAGCTTAGCGCGCGGCACCCTCGGTACGCAGTATTTT
CASSLARGTLGTQYF
>TRBD2|.|TRBJ2-1|15|TRBV14
TGTGCCAGCAGCAAGTGGACTAGCGGAAACAATGAGCAGTTCTTC
CASSKWTSGNNEQFF
>.|.|TRBJ1-4|15|TRBV28
TGTGCCAGCACCCTTCCAGGGGTTGTGAATGAAAAACTGTTTTTT
CASTLPGVVNEKLFF
>.|.|TRBJ2-1|17|TRBV5-8
TGTGCCAGCAGCTTGGAATATCCGGGAGCGGTCTACAATGAGCAGTTCTTC
CASSLEYPGAVYNEQFF
>.|.|TRBJ1-2|16|TRBV5-5
TGTGCCAGCAGCTTGGGTGTGACAAGTACGCCCTATGGCTACACCTTC
CASSLGVTSTPYGYTF
>.|.|TRBJ2-3|12|TRBV11-3
TGTGCCAGCAGCTTAACTACAGATACGCAGTATTTT
CASSLTTDTQYF
>TRBD1|.|TRBJ1-2|14|TRBV5-1
TGCGCCAGCAGCCCTGGACAGGGTTCGAATGGCTACACCTTC
CASSPGQGSNGYTF
>TRBD1|few|TRBJ1-2|13|TRBV6-1
TGTGCCAGCAGTGACCACAGGGGGCGAAACTACACCTTC
CASSDHRGRNYTF
>TRBD2|.|TRBJ2-3|14|TRBV6-5
TGTGCCAGTAAACTAGCGTCTAGCACAGATACGCAGTATTTT
CASKLASSTDTQYF
>TRBD2|.|TRBJ2-1|14|TRBV10-1
TGCGCCAGCAGCGGGGGACTAGTAGGCAATGAGCAGTTCTTC
CASSGGLVGNEQFF
>.|few|TRBJ1-2|13|TRBV29-1
TGCAGCGTTCCAACAGGAAGGGACTATGGCTACACCTTC
CSVPTGRDYGYTF
>.|.|TRBJ1-2|11|TRBV24-1
TGTGCCACCAGTGACTCCTATGGCTACACCTTC
CATSDSYGYTF
>TRBD1|.|TRBJ1-1|12|TRBV6-5
TGTGCCAGCAGCCAGGGACAGGGGAAAGCTTTCTTT
CASSQGQGKAFF
>TRBD1|.|TRBJ1-2|15|TRBV29-1
TGCAGCGTTCGTCCGACAGGGGCAAATTCCGGCGGCTACACCTTC
CSVRPTGANSGGYTF
>TRBD2|.|TRBJ2-5|14|TRBV9
TGTGCCAGCAGCGTAGCGGGGGGGCAAGAGACCCAGTACTTC
CASSVAGGQETQYF
>.|.|TRBJ2-3|16|TRBV5-3
TGTGCCAGAAGCTTGGCTAGACAGTCAATTACAGATACGCAGTATTTT
CARSLARQSITDTQYF
>TRBD1|once|TRBJ2-1|15|TRBV4-1
TGCGCCAGCAGCCAAGATAGGACAGGCTACAATGAGCAGTTCTTC
CASSQDRTGYNEQFF
>.|.|TRBJ2-5|16|TRBV11-3
TGTGCCAGCAGCTTCGGACAGGGAGGGACCCAAGAGACCCAGTACTTC
CASSFGQGGTQETQYF
>TRBD1|.|TRBJ1-6|16|TRBV14
TGTGCCAGCAGCCAAGCCGGGACAGGGTGGAATTCACCCCTCCACTTT
CASSQAGTGWNSPLHF
>.|once|TRBJ2-1|15|TRBV18
TGTGCCAGCTCACCCTTAGACAACTCCTACAATGAGCAGTTCTTC
CASSPLDNSYNEQFF
>.|.|TRBJ1-2|14|TRBV6-5
TGTGCCAGCAGTTATCGCGACAGAGACTATGGCTACACCTTC
CASSYRDRDYGYTF
>.|.|TRBJ1-5|15|TRBV5-1
TGCGCCAGCAGCCCGGCGGGGGCTGCGAGTCAGCCCCAGCATTTT
CASSPAGAASQPQHF
>.|many|TRBJ1-5|17|TRBV11-3
TGTGCCAGCAGCTTAGCGGACAACAGGGAGAGGAGTCAGCCCCAGCATTTT
CASSLADNRERSQPQHF
>TRBD1|.|TRBJ1-1|14|TRBV5-1
TGCGCCAGCAGCTTGGAGGGGGCTGAAACTGAAGCTTTCTTT
CASSLEGAETEAFF
>.|few|TRBJ1-2|11|TRBV12-3/TRBV12-4
TGTGCCAGCGGAGGAGGGCATGGCTACACCTTC
CASGGGHGYTF
>.|.|TRBJ2-3|16|TRBV7-9
TGTGCCAGCAGCTCGTATAGCGGAGCTAGCACAGATACGCAGTATTTT
CASSSYSGASTDTQYF
>TRBD2|.|TRBJ2-1|17|TRBV5-4
TGTGCCAGCAGCTCCGGACTAGCGGGAGTTAGCTACAATGAGCAGTTCTTC
CASSSGLAGVSYNEQFF
>.|once|TRBJ2-1|11|TRBV24-1
TGTGCCACCAGTCAGGGGATTGAGCAGTTCTTC
CATSQGIEQFF
>.|.|TRBJ1-5|16|TRBV6-1
TGTGCCAGCAGTGCCCTGCCAGAGGAGGCCAATCAGCCCCAGCATTTT
CASSALPEEANQPQHF
>.|.|TRBJ1-2|16|TRBV19
TGTGCCAGTACGATTCGCGGGGCCGGGGCGAACTATGGCTACACCTTC
CASTIRGAGANYGYTF
>.|once|TRBJ2-3|15|TRBV6-2/TRBV6-3
TGTGCCAGCAGTTATTGGGGCAGGGAAAGAGATACGCAGTATTTT
CASSYWGRERDTQYF